Presented here are 5 T cell receptor beta chains from one specimen sequenced in a study of control samples from healthy donors and cancer patients. Profiling relied on immunoSEQ multiplex PCR, and the TCRdb table lists in-frame clones only, not all of them. The table shows about 89,000 clones, with around 85% occurring only once. The sequenced sample was blood. All receptors come from a woman between 35 and 50 years old in good health.

V and J are TRBV24-1 and TRBJ2-1; D remains ambiguous. Germline CDR1 reads KGHDR; CDR2 reads SFDVKD. CDR3 length: 13 amino acids. V was pared by 3 bases and J by 6 bases, with 8 bases between. DNA for the CDR3: TGTGCCACCAGTGATCGCAGTACCAATGAGCAGTTCTTC. Translation gives CATSDRSTNEQFF.

The chain recombines TRBV5-1 with TRBJ2-7, with 10 nucleotides matching TRBD1. V lost 4 bases to trimming and J lost 3 bases; unmatched junction nucleotides: 7. This CDR3 spans 15 amino acids. Germline CDR1 and CDR2: SGHRS and YFSETQ. The CDR3 spells CASSRLGQGDYEQYF. DNA of the CDR3: TGCGCCAGCAGCCGGCTCGGACAGGGGGACTACGAGCAGTACTTC.

The chain combines TRBV10-1 with TRBJ2-5, with TRBD1 matching over 8 bases. With V trimmed by 3 bases and J by 2 bases, 5 bases remained unmatched. CDR3 length: 15 amino acids. CDR1 and CDR2 from the germline V gene are WNHNN and SYGVQD (reference sequence). CDR3 protein: CASSDGTGGQETQYF. The CDR3 region has the DNA TGCGCCAGCAGTGATGGGACAGGTGGTCAAGAGACCCAGTACTTC.

This rearrangement joins TRBV11-3 to TRBJ1-1; D gene unclear. Germline loops: CDR1 SGHNT, CDR2 YENEEA. Trimming removed 6 bases at V and 1 base at J, with 6 bases between. The CDR3 length is 12 residues. The CDR3, as DNA: TGTGCCAGCAGGAAAGGGAACACTGAAGCTTTCTTT. Translated, it gives CASRKGNTEAFF. Combining the CDR3 with reference TRBV11-3 and TRBJ1-1 gives the whole variable domain EAGVVQSPRYKIIEKKQPVAFWCNPISGHNTLYWYLQNLGQGPELLIRYENEEAVDDSQLPKDRFSAERLKGVDSTLKIQPAELGDSAVYLCASRKGNTEAFFGQGTRLTVV.

The count of this clone is one. This sequence joins TRBV19 and TRBJ2-1, with 8 bases fitting TRBD1. The CDR3 totals 13 residues. Germline V gives CDR1 LNHDA, CDR2 SQIVND (reference sequence). The junction had 6 bases not matched to a gene; V was cut back by 7 bases and J by 7 bases. The CDR3 DNA sequence: TGTGCCAGTACAGTCACAGGGGGGAATGAGCAGTTCTTC. Encoded protein: CASTVTGGNEQFF. Full variable domain (remainder filled in from reference TRBV19 and TRBJ2-1): DGGITQSPKYLFRKEGQNVTLSCEQNLNHDAMYWYRQDPGQGLRLIYYSQIVNDFQKGDIAEGYSVSREKKESFPLTVTSAQKNPTAFYLCASTVTGGNEQFFGPGTRLTVL.